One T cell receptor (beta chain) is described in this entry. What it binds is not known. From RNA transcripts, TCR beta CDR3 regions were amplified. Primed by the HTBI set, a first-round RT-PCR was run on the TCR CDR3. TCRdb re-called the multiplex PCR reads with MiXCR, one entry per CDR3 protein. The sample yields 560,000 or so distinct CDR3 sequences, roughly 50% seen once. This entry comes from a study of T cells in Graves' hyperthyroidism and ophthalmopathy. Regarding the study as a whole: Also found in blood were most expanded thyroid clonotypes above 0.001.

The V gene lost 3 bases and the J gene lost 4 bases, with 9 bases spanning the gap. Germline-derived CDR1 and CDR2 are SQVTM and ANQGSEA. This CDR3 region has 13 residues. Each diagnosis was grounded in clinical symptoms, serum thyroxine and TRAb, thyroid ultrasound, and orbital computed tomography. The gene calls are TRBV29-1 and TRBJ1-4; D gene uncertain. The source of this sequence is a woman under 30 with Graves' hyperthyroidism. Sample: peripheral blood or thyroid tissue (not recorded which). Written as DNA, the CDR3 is TGCAGCGTTGACGAGGGTGTTAATGAAAAACTGTTTTTT. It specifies CSVDEGVNEKLFF.